This T cell receptor beta chain came from a study of T cells after yellow fever vaccination. Across the whole study: Where fractions had low cell numbers, libraries were prepared from them with the SMART-Seq v4 Ultra Low Input RNA kit. The study's findings and limits: Some clonotypes were seen in both the CD4 and the CD8 compartments. These made up a small share and likely arose from convergent recombination. Reappearance after the booster was seen for most primary-vaccination clones, at roughly 96% CD4 and more than 80% CD8.

The V and J ends lost 4 bases and 4 bases respectively, with 8 bases between them. The length of the CDR3 is 13 residues. CDR1 is LGHNA, CDR2 YSLEER, per germline. One entry per CDR3 protein, called by TCRdb with MiXCR from the 5' RACE reads. The sample lists tens of thousands of distinct CDR3 sequences, around 7% seen once, with around 45% in the top ten. A note on this clonotype: Its antigen is undetermined.

The sequenced sample was CD8+ T cells sorted from PBMCs, obtained on the day of the yellow fever booster vaccination. The origin of this receptor is a young man who received the YFV17D yellow fever vaccine. V gene TRBV4-3 combines with J gene TRBJ2-1, with D unresolved. The CDR3 DNA reads TGCGCCAGCAGCCGGGCACCGTACAATGAGCAGTTCTTC. Protein sequence: CASSRAPYNEQFF.